A single sample is the source of the 19 T cell receptor beta chains below, sequenced in a study of tumor-infiltrating lymphocytes in primary liver carcinoma. Each 20-30 mg portion of unsorted bulk tissue served as the source for co-extraction of RNA and DNA. The template, about 550 ng total RNA, yielded TCR beta cDNA made with a constant-region primer. Library construction for TCR beta comprised three nested multiplex PCR rounds performed with slightly modified ARM-PCR. Rounds one and two of PCR, each of 10 cycles, were primed with TRBV1-TRBV30 forward primers and a C-beta reverse primer. Using its own MiXCR run on the multiplex PCR reads, TCRdb lists one record per CDR3 protein. There are 20,000 to 25,000 distinct CDR3 sequences in the sample; 75% to 80% occur only once, and less than 40% lies in the top ten. Sequencing was carried out using liver tumor tissue from sampling region 5. Subset given: tumor region T5, tumor centre. Source of these receptors: a woman in her thirties with primary liver carcinoma and hepatitis B virus infection.

This clonotype is labeled as medium-sized (0.01 to 0.1%). The CDR3 sequence: CASSPFLAGRRNEQFF. In DNA form, the CDR3 reads TGTGCCAGCAGCCCTTTCCTAGCGGGTAGGAGGAATGAGCAGTTCTTC. The chain recombines TRBV14 with TRBJ2-1; 8 nucleotides line up with TRBD2. The V and J ends lost 4 bases and 7 bases, in that order; junction bases with no gene match: 12. Germline assignment: CDR1 SGHDN and CDR2 FVKESK. This CDR3 is built from 16 residues. Variable domain in full (rest from reference TRBV14 and TRBJ2-1): EAGVTQFPSHSVIEKGQTVTLRCDPISGHDNLYWYRRVMGKEIKFLLHFVKESKQDESGMPNNRFLAERTGGTYSTLKVQPAELEDSGVYFCASSPFLAGRRNEQFFGPGTRLTVL.

Turning to this clonotype: The CDR3 does not end in the conserved phenylalanine or tryptophan, so this is likely a read error. The DNA is left out, because the CDR3 cannot be placed on it with certainty; the CDR3 is given as TCRdb lists it. The rearrangement links TRBV11-2 to TRBJ2-7; the tabulated D call, TRBD1, remains unverified against the DNA. Counting both end residues, the CDR3 totals 13 amino acids. Germline CDR1 is SGHAT and CDR2 is FQNNGV. CDR3 loop: CTSSLDHGGVKYL.

This clonotype is large. The DNA for the CDR3 is TGCAGCGTTGTACCTTGGGGCGGCGGCTACACCTTC. The encoded protein is CSVVPWGGGYTF. J is TRBJ1-2 and V is TRBV29-1, with a possible D match to TRBD1 (5 bases). Deletions cut 4 bases from V and 8 bases from J, with 14 bases between. Germline CDR1 is SQVTM and CDR2 is ANQGSEA. The CDR3 has 12 amino acids. Variable domain in full (rest from reference TRBV29-1 and TRBJ1-2): SAVISQKPSRDICQRGTSLTIQCQVDSQVTMMFWYRQQPGQSLTLIATANQGSEATYESGFVIDKFPISRPNLTFSTLTVSNMSPEDSSIYLCSVVPWGGGYTFGSGTRLTVV.

Concerning this clonotype: The junction differs from germline at one of its ends, possibly a read error. V and J are TRBV29-1 and TRBJ1-1; no reliable D call. Germline lookup yields CDR1 SQVTM and CDR2 ANQGSEA. CDR3 length: 12 amino acids. The CDR3 DNA follows: TGCAGCGTCGATACTGGTAGCACTGAAGCTTCCTTT. This codes for CSVDTGSTEASF.

As concerns this clonotype: Relative to the germline gene, one junction end is altered; a read error may explain this. CDR3 bases: TGTGACAGCAGCCTAGATCGTGGGACCCAGTACTTC. Its protein product is CDSSLDRGTQYF. The chain employs TRBV11-2 and TRBJ2-5; D unclear. The CDR3 contains 12 residues. Germline lookup yields CDR1 SGHAT and CDR2 FQNNGV.

The V gene is TRBV10-2, the J gene TRBJ1-1; D unclear. Trimming removed 0 bases from V and 7 bases from J, with 12 bases in between. The germline gives CDR1 WSHSY, CDR2 SAAADI. The CDR3 has 14 residues. The CDR3 nucleotides read TGCGCCAGCAGTGAGTCGACGGTGGGCATTGAAGCTTTCTTT. Its protein is CASSESTVGIEAFF.

Regarding this clonotype: A read error may account for a junction end that differs from germline. The J gene is TRBJ1-1, the V gene TRBV6-5; 8 bases line up with TRBD1. The CDR3 covers 14 residues. The germline gives CDR1 MNHEY, CDR2 SVGAGI. The CDR3 protein is CISRRQGQDTEAFF. CDR3 in DNA: TGCATCAGCAGACGACAGGGGCAGGATACTGAAGCTTTCTTT.

This clonotype qualifies as medium-sized. The J gene is TRBJ2-1, the V gene TRBV6-2 or TRBV6-3; D remains unclear. Germline lookup yields CDR1 MNHEY and CDR2 SVGEGT. With 2 bases removed from V and 8 bases from J, the gap between germline ends came to 10 bases. The CDR3 consists of 13 residues. CDR3 sequence (DNA): TGTGCCAGCAGTTACGTATTTCCCGATGAGCAGTTCTTC. Its protein is CASSYVFPDEQFF.

This clonotype was observed a single time. V and J are TRBV29-1 and TRBJ2-1; D ambiguous. The CDR3 contains 14 residues. CDR1 is SQVTM and CDR2 is ANQGSEA in the germline V gene. V was clipped by 4 bases and J by 4 bases, with 14 bases between them. The CDR3 coding sequence is TGCAGCGTTGTCGGGTTAATAGGTTACAATGAGCAGTTCTTC. It yields the protein CSVVGLIGYNEQFF.

This clonotype was seen ten or more times. As the CDR3 is not closed by the conserved phenylalanine or tryptophan, this likely results from a read error. The chain carries TRBV12-3 or TRBV12-4 and TRBJ1-2; possible D gene TRBD1, 5 bases. The CDR3 has 14 residues. V gave up 7 bases and J gave up 7 bases, with 19 bases separating them. The CDR3 DNA follows: TGTGCCAGCACCCAAGGGGAAAGGGGATTTGGCTACACCCTC. This gives the protein CASTQGERGFGYTL.

A word on this clonotype: No conserved phenylalanine or tryptophan ends this CDR3, so it is likely a read error. The DNA is left out, because the CDR3 cannot be placed on it with certainty; the CDR3 is given as TCRdb lists it. The chain is built from TRBV10-2 and TRBJ1-1. The CDR3 region is 14 residues in length, termini included. The germline V gene has CDR1 WSHSY and CDR2 SAAADI. Here the CDR3 reads CSSNDSKAGTEAVL.

This clonotype was counted only a few times. This chain uses TRBV6-6 with TRBJ2-7, with 8 bases that match TRBD1. The ends lost 11 bases at V and 4 bases at J; junction bases unmatched: 10. Germline CDR1 reads MNHNY; CDR2 reads SVGAGI (reference sequence). This CDR3 contains 13 residues. The CDR3 bases are TGTGCCTGCAATAGGGACAGGTCTTACGAGCAGTACTTC. It yields the protein CACNRDRSYEQYF.

In the case of this clonotype: Compared with germline, one end of the junction differs, possibly owing to a read error. The chain combines TRBV6-1 with TRBJ2-2; D tentatively fits TRBD1 or TRBD2 (6 bases each). CDR3 length: 19 amino acids. Germline assignment: CDR1 MNHNS and CDR2 SASEGT. The CDR3 region is CASGEILPGGAANTGELFF. DNA for the CDR3: TGTGCCAGCGGTGAAATCCTTCCCGGGGGCGCCGCGAACACCGGGGAGCTCTTTTTT.

Concerning this clonotype itself: Mismatch with germline at one junction end may stem from a read error. The chain uses TRBV4-3 and TRBJ2-3, with D possibly being TRBD2 (5 bases). CDR1 is LGHNA and CDR2 is YSLEER in the germline V gene. The CDR3 has 17 amino acids. In DNA, the CDR3 is TGCGTCAGCAGCCAAAGTTGGATGGGAGCCTCCGCAGATACGCAGTATTTT. It encodes CVSSQSWMGASADTQYF.

Turning to this clonotype: The conserved final phenylalanine or tryptophan is absent from the CDR3, which likely points to a read error. V and J are TRBV28 and TRBJ1-2; D unresolved. The V gene's germline CDR1 is MDHEN and CDR2 SYDVKM. The CDR3 loop spans 12 amino acids. The CDR3 DNA is TGTACCAGCAGTTTACTACCCAATGGCTACACCCTC. Translation gives CTSSLLPNGYTL.

Comments on this clonotype: One end of the junction is discordant with germline, which a read error may explain. This chain connects TRBV29-1 to TRBJ2-5; tentative D call: TRBD1 (5 bases). CDR3 length equals 15 residues. Germline CDR1 is SQVTM and CDR2 is ANQGSEA. Here the CDR3 DNA reads TGCAGCGTTGAAACCGGAAGGGGAATGATGGAGACCCAGTATTTC. Translating it yields CSVETGRGMMETQYF.

Notes on this clonotype: Its ends do not fully match the called genes, so a read error is possible. This chain uses TRBV5-5 with TRBJ2-4; no reliable D call. Per germline, CDR1 SGHKS and CDR2 YYEKEE (reference sequence). The CDR3 loop spans 14 amino acids. The CDR3 DNA reads TGTGTCAGCAGCTTGACATGGACGGCAAATATTCAGTACTTC. Protein product: CVSSLTWTANIQYF. Full variable domain (outside the CDR3, taken from reference TRBV5-5 and TRBJ2-4): DAGVTQSPTHLIKTRGQQVTLRCSPISGHKSVSWYQQVLGQGPQFIFQYYEKEERGRGNFPDRFSARQFPNYSSELNVNALLLGDSALYLCVSSLTWTANIQYFGAGTRLSVL.

This clonotype was seen a handful of times. Germline is not matched at one junction end, which may reflect a read error. The V call is TRBV10-3, the J call TRBJ2-5; tentatively, D is TRBD2 (5 bases). CDR3 length: 15 residues. Germline CDR1 is ENHRY and CDR2 is SYGVKD. CDR3: CATSESATRQETRYF. The CDR3 region has the DNA TGTGCCACCAGTGAGTCGGCTACTAGACAAGAGACCCGGTACTTC.

The chain couples TRBV7-9 to TRBJ1-4, with TRBD1 matching over 10 bases. This CDR3 has 17 residues. Germline lookup yields CDR1 SEHNR and CDR2 FQNEAQ (reference sequence). The V segment lost 5 bases and the J segment 5 bases; nucleotides outside the gene matches: 11. CDR3 nucleotide sequence: TGTGCCAGCAGCCCTCGACAGGGGGCGAGATCAAATGAAAAACTGTTTTTT. It is translated as CASSPRQGARSNEKLFF. Full variable domain (missing parts from reference TRBV7-9 and TRBJ1-4): DTGVSQNPRHKITKRGQNVTFRCDPISEHNRLYWYRQTLGQGPEFLTYFQNEAQLEKSRLLSDRFSAERPKGSFSTLEIQRTEQGDSAMYLCASSPRQGARSNEKLFFGSGTQLSVL.